This entry lists 15 T cell receptor beta chains sequenced from one sample in a study of T cell responses to AZD1222 COVID-19 vaccine. TCRdb keeps only in-frame clones here, not all; method: immunoSEQ multiplex PCR. The table lists roughly 160,000 clones, just under 95% of them singletons. Specimen: peripheral blood, collected on day 0 of AZD1222 vaccination. These receptors were obtained from an adult in good health.

This chain uses TRBV5-4 with TRBJ1-2; D uncertain. V lost 6 bases and J 1 base, leaving 13 bases between the germline ends. This CDR3 contains 14 residues. Germline V gene lookup returns CDR1 SGHNT and CDR2 YYREEE (reference sequence). In nucleotides, the CDR3 is TGTGCCAGCACCACACTTCAGAGTAACTATGGCTACACCTTC. This gives the protein CASTTLQSNYGYTF.

The CDR3 nucleotides read TGTGCCAGTAGTCGAAGGGCCAATGAGCAGTTCTTC. As protein: CASSRRANEQFF. The chain joins TRBV19 to TRBJ2-1, with no clear D. This CDR3 region has 12 residues. CDR1 LNHDA and CDR2 SQIVND come from the germline V gene (reference sequence). Trimming left V 5 bases short and J 6 bases short, with 8 bases between.

The chain links TRBV27 to TRBJ2-7, with a tentative D call TRBD1 (6 bases). The CDR3 loop spans 14 amino acids. With 7 bases removed from V and 2 bases from J, the gap between germline ends came to 15 bases. CDR1 and CDR2 (germline): MNHEY, SMNVEV (reference sequence). For the CDR3, the DNA is TGTGCCAGCACCCGCCCGGGACAAGCCTACGAGCAGTACTTC. Its protein is CASTRPGQAYEQYF.

As regards this clone: Mismatch with germline at one junction end may stem from a read error. The rearrangement links TRBV3-1 (or the pseudogene TRBV3-2) to TRBJ1-3; D unclear. This CDR3 has 11 amino acids. Per the germline V gene, CDR1 is LGHDT and CDR2 is YNNKEL (reference sequence). The CDR3 sequence: CASSAGNTIYF. Here the CDR3 DNA reads TGTGCCAGCTCAGCTGGTAACACCATATATTTT.

V and J are TRBV2 and TRBJ2-7; a weak D match, TRBD1 (5 bases). There are 12 residues in the CDR3. From germline, CDR1 is SNHLY and CDR2 FYNNEI. Trimming cost V 4 bases and J 2 bases, with 6 bases left between them. The CDR3 sequence is CASSARAYEQYF. The CDR3 DNA reads as TGTGCCAGCAGTGCCAGGGCCTACGAGCAGTACTTC.

V is TRBV27 and J is TRBJ1-6, with D uncertain. V was pared by 3 bases and J by 2 bases, with 8 bases between. Germline assignment: CDR1 MNHEY and CDR2 SMNVEV (reference sequence). The length of the CDR3 is 15 residues. The CDR3 is CASSFLQTYNSPLHF. CDR3 coding DNA: TGTGCCAGCAGTTTCCTACAGACCTATAATTCACCCCTCCACTTT.

This clone is a singleton in its sample. V usage is TRBV11-1 and J usage is TRBJ1-1, with unresolved D. This CDR3 spans 13 amino acids. Trimming took off 6 bases at V and 0 bases at J, with 8 bases between the two ends. Germline V CDR1 and CDR2: SGHAT, FQDESV (reference sequence). The CDR3 sequence: CASSLRLNTEAFF. The CDR3 coding sequence is TGTGCCAGCAGTCTTCGTTTGAACACTGAAGCTTTCTTT.

In its sample, this clone was seen once. The chain recombines TRBV11-1 with TRBJ1-6; 8 nucleotides line up with TRBD1. The CDR3 consists of 14 residues. V gave up 5 bases and J gave up 10 bases; unmatched junction bases: 7. Germline V lookup: CDR1 SGHAT, CDR2 FQDESV (reference sequence). CDR3 sequence: CASSLQGGRSPLHF. The CDR3 DNA reads as TGTGCCAGCAGCCTACAGGGGGGCAGGTCACCCCTCCACTTT.

This sequence joins TRBV6-1 and TRBJ1-2; D is perhaps TRBD1 (6 bases). Looked up from germline, CDR1 is MNHNS and CDR2 is SASEGT. With 1 base removed from V and 3 bases from J, the gap between germline ends came to 9 bases. The CDR3 extends over 14 amino acids. In DNA form, the CDR3 reads TGTGCCAGCAGTGAAGGCAGGGGCTACTATGGCTACACCTTC. It translates to CASSEGRGYYGYTF.

This chain links TRBV12-3 or TRBV12-4 with TRBJ1-5; TRBD1 might be the D (5 bases). CDR3 size: 13 residues. V was cut by 7 bases and J by 7 bases, with 14 bases left in between. The CDR3 sequence is CASNADWGQPQHF. CDR3 bases: TGTGCCAGCAATGCTGATTGGGGGCAGCCCCAGCATTTT.

CDR3 in DNA: TGTGCCAGTAGTAGGCTCTTCTCCTACGAGCAGTACTTC. Residues: CASSRLFSYEQYF. The V call is TRBV19, the J call TRBJ2-7; no clear D gene. Germline V gene lookup returns CDR1 LNHDA and CDR2 SQIVND (reference sequence). CDR3 size: 13 residues. The V and J ends lost 4 bases and 0 bases respectively, with 7 bases between them.

The CDR3 protein is CASSVGISDGYTF. The CDR3, as DNA: TGTGCCAGCAGCGTAGGGATAAGTGATGGCTACACCTTC. V usage is TRBV9 and J usage is TRBJ1-2; D remains unclear. Looked up from germline, CDR1 is SGDLS and CDR2 is YYNGEE. There are 13 residues in the CDR3. Trimming pared 0 bases from V and 6 bases from J, leaving 9 bases between.

The chain carries TRBV29-1 and TRBJ2-7; TRBD1 agrees at 8 bases. Germline V lookup: CDR1 SQVTM, CDR2 ANQGSEA. V dropped 5 bases and J dropped 5; count of bases not matched to a gene: 2. CDR3 size: 11 residues. The CDR3 is CSVQTGDEQYF. The CDR3 nucleotides are TGCAGCGTTCAGACAGGGGACGAGCAGTACTTC.

V and J are TRBV2 and TRBJ2-7, with 9 bases that match TRBD1. Germline CDR1 and CDR2: SNHLY and FYNNEI. The CDR3 covers 15 residues. Trimming at V came to 5 bases and at J to 5 bases, leaving 10 bases not matched to a gene. The CDR3 spells CASSFTRDRAHEQYF. Here the CDR3 DNA reads TGTGCCAGCAGTTTTACCCGGGACAGGGCTCACGAGCAGTACTTC.

The genes are TRBV10-3 and TRBJ1-1; D may be TRBD1 (6 bases). V shed 0 bases and J shed 11 bases, with 16 bases lying between them. Germline-derived CDR1 and CDR2 are ENHRY and SYGVKD. CDR3 length equals 14 residues. The CDR3 region has the DNA TGTGCCATCAGTGAGTCGATACAGGGCCGATGGGCTTTCTTT. It translates to CAISESIQGRWAFF.